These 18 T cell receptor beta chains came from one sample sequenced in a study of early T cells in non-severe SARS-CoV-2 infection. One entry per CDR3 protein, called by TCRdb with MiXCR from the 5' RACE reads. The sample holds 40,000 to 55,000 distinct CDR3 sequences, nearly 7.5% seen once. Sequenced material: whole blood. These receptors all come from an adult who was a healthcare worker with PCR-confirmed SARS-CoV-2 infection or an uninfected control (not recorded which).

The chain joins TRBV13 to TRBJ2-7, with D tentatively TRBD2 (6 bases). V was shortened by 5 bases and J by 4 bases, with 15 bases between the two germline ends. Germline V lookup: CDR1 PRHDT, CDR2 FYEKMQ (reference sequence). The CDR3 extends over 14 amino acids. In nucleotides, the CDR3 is TGTGCCAGCAGCCCACGGGTGGGGGGATACGAGCAGTACTTC. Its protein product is CASSPRVGGYEQYF. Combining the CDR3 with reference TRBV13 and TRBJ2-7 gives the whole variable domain AAGVIQSPRHLIKEKRETATLKCYPIPRHDTVYWYQQGPGQDPQFLISFYEKMQSDKGSIPDRFSAQQFSDYHSELNMSSLELGDSALYFCASSPRVGGYEQYFGPGTRLTVT.

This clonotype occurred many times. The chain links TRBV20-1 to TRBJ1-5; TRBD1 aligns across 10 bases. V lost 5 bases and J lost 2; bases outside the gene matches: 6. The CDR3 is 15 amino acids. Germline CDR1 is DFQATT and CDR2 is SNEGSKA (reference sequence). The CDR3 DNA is TGCAGTGCTTCGGACAGGGGGAAGGGCAATCAGCCCCAGCATTTT. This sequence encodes CSASDRGKGNQPQHF.

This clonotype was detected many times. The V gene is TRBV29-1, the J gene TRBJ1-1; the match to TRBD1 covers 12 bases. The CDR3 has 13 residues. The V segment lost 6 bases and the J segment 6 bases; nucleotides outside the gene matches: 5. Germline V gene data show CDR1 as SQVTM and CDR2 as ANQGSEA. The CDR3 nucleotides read TGCAGCGTCGGGACAGGGGGCATGGCTGAAGCTTTCTTT. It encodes CSVGTGGMAEAFF.

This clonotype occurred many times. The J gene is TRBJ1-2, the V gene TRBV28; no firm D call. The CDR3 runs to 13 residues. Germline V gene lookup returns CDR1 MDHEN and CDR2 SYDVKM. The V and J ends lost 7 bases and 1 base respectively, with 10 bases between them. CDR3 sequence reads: CASNKGINYGYTF. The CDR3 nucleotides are TGTGCCAGCAACAAGGGAATTAACTATGGCTACACCTTC.

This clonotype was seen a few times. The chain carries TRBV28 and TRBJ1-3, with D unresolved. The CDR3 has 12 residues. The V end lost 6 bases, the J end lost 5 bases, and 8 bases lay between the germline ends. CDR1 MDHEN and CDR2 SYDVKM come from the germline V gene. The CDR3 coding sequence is TGTGCCAGCAGGGAGGTCAGAAACACCATATATTTT. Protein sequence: CASREVRNTIYF.

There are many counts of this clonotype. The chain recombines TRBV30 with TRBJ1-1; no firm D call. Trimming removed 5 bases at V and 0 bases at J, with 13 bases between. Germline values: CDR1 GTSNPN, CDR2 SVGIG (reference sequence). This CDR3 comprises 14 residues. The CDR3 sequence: CAWDQDGLNTEAFF. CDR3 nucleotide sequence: TGTGCCTGGGACCAGGACGGCTTGAACACTGAAGCTTTCTTT.

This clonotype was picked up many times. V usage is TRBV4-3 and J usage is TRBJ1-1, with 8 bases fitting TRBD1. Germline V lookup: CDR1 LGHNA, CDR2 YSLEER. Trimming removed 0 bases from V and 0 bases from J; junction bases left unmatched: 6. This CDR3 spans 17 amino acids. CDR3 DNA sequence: TGCGCCAGCAGCCAAGAAGGACAGGGATGGGTGAACACTGAAGCTTTCTTT. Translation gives CASSQEGQGWVNTEAFF.

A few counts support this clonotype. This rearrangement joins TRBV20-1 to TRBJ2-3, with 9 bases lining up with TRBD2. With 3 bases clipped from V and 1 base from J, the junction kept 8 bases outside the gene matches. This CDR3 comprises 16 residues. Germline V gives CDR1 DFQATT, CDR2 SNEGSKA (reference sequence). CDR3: CSARGNSGGGTDTQYF. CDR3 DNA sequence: TGCAGTGCTAGGGGAAATAGCGGGGGAGGCACAGATACGCAGTATTTT.

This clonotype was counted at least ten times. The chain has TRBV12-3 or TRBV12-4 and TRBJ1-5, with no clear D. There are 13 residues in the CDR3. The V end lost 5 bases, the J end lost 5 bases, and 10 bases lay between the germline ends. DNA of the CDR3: TGTGCCAGCAGTCTCCCAGATCATCAGCCCCAGCATTTT. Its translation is CASSLPDHQPQHF.

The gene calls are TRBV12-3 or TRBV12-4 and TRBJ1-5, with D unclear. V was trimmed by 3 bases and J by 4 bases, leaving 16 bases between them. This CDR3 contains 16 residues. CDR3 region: CASSFGVAGSNQPQHF. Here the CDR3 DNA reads TGTGCCAGCAGTTTCGGGGTTGCGGGTTCAAATCAGCCCCAGCATTTT.

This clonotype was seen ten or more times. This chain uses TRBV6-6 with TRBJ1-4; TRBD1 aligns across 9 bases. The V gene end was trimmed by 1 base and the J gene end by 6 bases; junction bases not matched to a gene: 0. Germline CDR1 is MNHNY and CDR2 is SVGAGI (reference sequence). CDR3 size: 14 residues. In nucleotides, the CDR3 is TGTGCCAGCAGTTACTGGACAGGGGATGAAAAACTGTTTTTT. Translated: CASSYWTGDEKLFF.

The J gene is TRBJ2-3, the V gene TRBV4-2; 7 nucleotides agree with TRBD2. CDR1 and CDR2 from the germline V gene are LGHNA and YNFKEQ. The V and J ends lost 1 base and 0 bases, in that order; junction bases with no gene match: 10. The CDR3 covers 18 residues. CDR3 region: CASSQVHGGSTSTDTQYF. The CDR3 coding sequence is TGTGCCAGCAGCCAAGTCCACGGGGGGTCAACTAGCACAGATACGCAGTATTTT.

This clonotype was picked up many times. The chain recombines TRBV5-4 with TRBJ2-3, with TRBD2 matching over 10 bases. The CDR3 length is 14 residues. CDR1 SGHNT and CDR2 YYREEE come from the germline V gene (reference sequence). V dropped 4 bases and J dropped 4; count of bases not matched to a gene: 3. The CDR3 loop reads CASSKGLAPDTQYF. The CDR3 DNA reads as TGTGCCAGCAGCAAGGGACTAGCGCCAGATACGCAGTATTTT. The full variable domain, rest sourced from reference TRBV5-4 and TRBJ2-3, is ETGVTQSPTHLIKTRGQQVTLRCSSQSGHNTVSWYQQALGQGPQFIFQYYREEENGRGNFPPRFSGLQFPNYSSELNVNALELDDSALYLCASSKGLAPDTQYFGPGTRLTVL.

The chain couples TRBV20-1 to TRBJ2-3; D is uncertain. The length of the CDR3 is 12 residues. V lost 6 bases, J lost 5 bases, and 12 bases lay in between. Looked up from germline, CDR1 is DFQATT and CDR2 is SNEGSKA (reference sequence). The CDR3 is CSAPPPGDTQYF. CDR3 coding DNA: TGCAGTGCCCCGCCGCCGGGAGATACGCAGTATTTT.

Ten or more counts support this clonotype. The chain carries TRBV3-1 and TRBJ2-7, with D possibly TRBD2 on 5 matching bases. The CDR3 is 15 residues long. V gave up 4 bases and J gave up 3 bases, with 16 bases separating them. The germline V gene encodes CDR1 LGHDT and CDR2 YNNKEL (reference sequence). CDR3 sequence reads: CASSPPSISYYEQYF. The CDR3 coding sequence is TGTGCCAGCAGCCCACCTAGCATTTCCTACTACGAGCAGTACTTC.

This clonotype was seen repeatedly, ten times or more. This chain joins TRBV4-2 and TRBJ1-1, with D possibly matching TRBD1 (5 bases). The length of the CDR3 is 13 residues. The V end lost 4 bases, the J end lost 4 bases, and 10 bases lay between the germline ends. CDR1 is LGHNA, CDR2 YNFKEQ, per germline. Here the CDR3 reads CASSRAGGTEAFF. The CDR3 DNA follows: TGTGCCAGCAGCCGCGCGGGGGGCACTGAAGCTTTCTTT.

CDR3 coding DNA: TGCAGTGCTTCCAATAACTATGGCTACACCTTC. It translates to CSASNNYGYTF. The chain combines TRBV20-1 with TRBJ1-2; no clear D gene. Trimming shortened V by 5 bases and J by 1 base, and 5 bases separated the two germline ends. This CDR3 has 11 amino acids. CDR1 is DFQATT and CDR2 is SNEGSKA in the germline V gene (reference sequence).

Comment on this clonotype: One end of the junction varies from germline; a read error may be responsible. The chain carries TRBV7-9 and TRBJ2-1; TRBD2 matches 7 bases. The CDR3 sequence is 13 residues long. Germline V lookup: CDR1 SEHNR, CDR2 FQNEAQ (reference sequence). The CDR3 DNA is TGTGCCAGCAGCTCGGGACTACACCACTCTCCTCTCTTC. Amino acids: CASSSGLHHSPLF.